The TCR beta chain described here comes from a study of metastatic and nonmetastatic thyroid tumors. Study-level information: Samples came from malignant and benign thyroid patients, and repertoires were compared across blood and tumor or nodule tissue.

In the authors' workflow: For papillary thyroid cancer, a distant-metastasis classifier was constructed from CDR3 differences observed across clinicopathological groups. TCRdb re-called clones from the PCR reads using MiXCR. The V and J calls, along with clone size, are taken from TCRdb and not from the paper's own processing. The table includes about 92,000 clones, about 15% detected once. Treatment of any kind had been given to no patient before thyroid surgery. Many counts were recorded for this clone. V lost 4 bases and J lost 5, with 17 bases in between. Germline CDR1 LNHDA, CDR2 SQIVND (reference sequence). This CDR3 has 16 amino acids.

The V and J genes are TRBV19 and TRBJ2-2; TRBD2 might be the D (7 bases). The sequencing input was blood. This TCR was recovered from a female donor with papillary thyroid cancer or a benign thyroid nodule (not recorded which). Some clones in this sample may be carry-over from other donors' samples. The CDR3 DNA sequence: TGTGCCAGTAGTACCGGGGGGCGTTTAATTACCGGGGAGCTGTTTTTT. The encoded protein is CASSTGGRLITGELFF.